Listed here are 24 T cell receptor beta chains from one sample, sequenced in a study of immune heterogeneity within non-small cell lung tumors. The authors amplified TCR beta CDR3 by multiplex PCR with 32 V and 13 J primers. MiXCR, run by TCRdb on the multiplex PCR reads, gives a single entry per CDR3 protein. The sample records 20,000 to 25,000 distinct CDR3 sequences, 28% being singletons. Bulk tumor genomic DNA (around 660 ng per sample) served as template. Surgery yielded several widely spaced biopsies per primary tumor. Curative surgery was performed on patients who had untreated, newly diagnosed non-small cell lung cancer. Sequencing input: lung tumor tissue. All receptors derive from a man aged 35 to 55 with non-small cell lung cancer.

CDR3: CSARVYGQTNQPQHF. The CDR3 DNA is TGCAGTGCTAGAGTATACGGACAGACCAATCAGCCCCAGCATTTT. The V and J genes are TRBV20-1 and TRBJ1-5, with a possible D match to TRBD1 (6 bases). The CDR3 extends over 15 amino acids. With 1 base removed from V and 3 bases from J, the gap between germline ends came to 13 bases. Germline CDR1 is DFQATT and CDR2 is SNEGSKA (reference sequence).

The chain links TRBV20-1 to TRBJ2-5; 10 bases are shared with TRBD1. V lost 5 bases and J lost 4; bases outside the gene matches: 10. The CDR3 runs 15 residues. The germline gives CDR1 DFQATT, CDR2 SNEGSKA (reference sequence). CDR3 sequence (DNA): TGCAGTGCTGGGGGGATTCGGACAGGGGGAGAGACCCAGTACTTC. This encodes CSAGGIRTGGETQYF.

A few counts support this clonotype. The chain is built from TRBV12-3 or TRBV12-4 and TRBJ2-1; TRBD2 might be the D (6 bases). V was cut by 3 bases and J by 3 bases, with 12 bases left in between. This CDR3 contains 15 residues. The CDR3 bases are TGTGCCAGCAGTTTTGGGCTAGCGTTCTACAATGAGCAGTTCTTC. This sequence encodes CASSFGLAFYNEQFF.

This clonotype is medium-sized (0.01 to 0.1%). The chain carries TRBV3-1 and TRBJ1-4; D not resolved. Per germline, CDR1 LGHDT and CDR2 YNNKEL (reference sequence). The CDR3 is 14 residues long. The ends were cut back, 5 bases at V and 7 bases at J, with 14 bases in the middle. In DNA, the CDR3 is TGTGCCAGCAGCTCCCGCGCCGGGTCTGAAAAACTGTTTTTT. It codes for CASSSRAGSEKLFF.

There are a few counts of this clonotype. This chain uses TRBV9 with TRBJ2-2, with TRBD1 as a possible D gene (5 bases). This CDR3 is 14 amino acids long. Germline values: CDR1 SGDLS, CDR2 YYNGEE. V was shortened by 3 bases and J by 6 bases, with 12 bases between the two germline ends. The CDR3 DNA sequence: TGTGCCAGCAGCGAGGGGAACTTGGCCGGGGAGCTGTTTTTT. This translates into CASSEGNLAGELFF.

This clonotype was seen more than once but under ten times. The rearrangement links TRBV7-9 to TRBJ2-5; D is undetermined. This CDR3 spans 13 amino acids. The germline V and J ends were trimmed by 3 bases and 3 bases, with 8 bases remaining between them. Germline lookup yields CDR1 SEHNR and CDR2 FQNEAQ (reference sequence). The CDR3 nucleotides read TGTGCCAGCAGCTTGTCTCCGGAAGAGACCCAGTACTTC. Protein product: CASSLSPEETQYF.

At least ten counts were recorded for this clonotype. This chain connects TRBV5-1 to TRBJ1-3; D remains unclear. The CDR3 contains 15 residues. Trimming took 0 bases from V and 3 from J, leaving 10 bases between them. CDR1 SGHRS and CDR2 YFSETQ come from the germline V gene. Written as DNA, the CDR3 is TGCGCCAGCAGCTTGGCTTTAGGTGGTGGAAACACCATATATTTT. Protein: CASSLALGGGNTIYF.

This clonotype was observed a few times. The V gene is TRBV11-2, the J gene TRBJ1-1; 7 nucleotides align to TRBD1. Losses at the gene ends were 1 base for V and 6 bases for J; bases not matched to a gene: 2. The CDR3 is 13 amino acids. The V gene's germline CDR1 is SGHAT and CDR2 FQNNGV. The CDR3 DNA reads TGTGCCAGCAGCTTAGGACAGGGCTCTGAAGCTTTCTTT. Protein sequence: CASSLGQGSEAFF.

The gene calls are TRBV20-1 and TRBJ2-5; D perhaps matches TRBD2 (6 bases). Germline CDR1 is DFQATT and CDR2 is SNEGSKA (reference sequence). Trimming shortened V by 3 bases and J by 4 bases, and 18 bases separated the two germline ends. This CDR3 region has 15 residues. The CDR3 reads CSASLPLGRRETQYF. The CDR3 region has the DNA TGCAGTGCTAGCCTCCCGCTAGGGAGGAGAGAGACCCAGTACTTC.

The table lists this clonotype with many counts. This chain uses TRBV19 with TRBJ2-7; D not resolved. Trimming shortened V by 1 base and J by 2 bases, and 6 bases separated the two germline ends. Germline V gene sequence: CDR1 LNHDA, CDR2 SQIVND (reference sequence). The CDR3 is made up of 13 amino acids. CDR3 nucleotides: TGTGCCAGTAGTATAGGGAGCCCCTACGAGCAGTACTTC. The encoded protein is CASSIGSPYEQYF.

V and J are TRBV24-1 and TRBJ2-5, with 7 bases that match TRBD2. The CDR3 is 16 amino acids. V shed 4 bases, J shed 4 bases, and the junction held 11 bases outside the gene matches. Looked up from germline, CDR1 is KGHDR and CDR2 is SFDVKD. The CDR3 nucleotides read TGTGCCACCAGTGAAACGGGACTAAGGGGTGTAGAGACCCAGTACTTC. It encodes CATSETGLRGVETQYF.

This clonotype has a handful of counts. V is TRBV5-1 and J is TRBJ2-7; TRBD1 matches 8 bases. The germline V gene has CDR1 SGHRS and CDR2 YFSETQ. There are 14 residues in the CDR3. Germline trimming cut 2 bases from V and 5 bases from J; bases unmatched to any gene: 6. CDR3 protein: CASSLYRGSDEQYF. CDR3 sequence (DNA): TGCGCCAGCAGCTTATACAGGGGGTCGGACGAGCAGTACTTC.

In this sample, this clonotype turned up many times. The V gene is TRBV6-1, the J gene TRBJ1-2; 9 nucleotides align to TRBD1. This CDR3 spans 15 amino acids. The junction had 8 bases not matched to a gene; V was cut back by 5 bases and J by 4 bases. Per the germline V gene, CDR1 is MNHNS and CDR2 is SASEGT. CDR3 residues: CASSYADRGFYGYTF. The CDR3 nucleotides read TGTGCCAGCAGTTACGCGGACAGGGGTTTCTATGGCTACACCTTC.

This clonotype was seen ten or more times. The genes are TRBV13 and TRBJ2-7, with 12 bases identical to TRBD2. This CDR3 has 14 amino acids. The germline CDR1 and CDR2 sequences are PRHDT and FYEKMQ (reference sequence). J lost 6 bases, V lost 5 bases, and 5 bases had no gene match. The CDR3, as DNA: TGTGCCAGCAGCCTAGCGGGAGGGGGAACCGAGCAGTACTTC. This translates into CASSLAGGGTEQYF.

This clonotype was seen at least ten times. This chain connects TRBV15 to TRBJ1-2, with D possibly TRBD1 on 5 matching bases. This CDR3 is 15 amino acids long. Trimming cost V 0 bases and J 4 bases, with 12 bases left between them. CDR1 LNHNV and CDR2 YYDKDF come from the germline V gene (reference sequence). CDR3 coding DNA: TGTGCCACCAGCAGAGATGGCAGGGATTCCTATGGCTACACCTTC. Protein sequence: CATSRDGRDSYGYTF. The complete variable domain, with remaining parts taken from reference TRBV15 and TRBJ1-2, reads DAMVIQNPRYQVTQFGKPVTLSCSQTLNHNVMYWYQQKSSQAPKLLFHYYDKDFNNEADTPDNFQSRRPNTSFCFLDIRSPGLGDTAMYLCATSRDGRDSYGYTFGSGTRLTVV.

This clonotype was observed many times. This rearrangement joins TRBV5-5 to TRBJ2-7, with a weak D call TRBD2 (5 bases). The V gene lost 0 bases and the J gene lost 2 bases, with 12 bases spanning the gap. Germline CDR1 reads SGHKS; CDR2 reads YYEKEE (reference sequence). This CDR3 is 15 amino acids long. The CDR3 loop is CASSLGLVGAYEQYF. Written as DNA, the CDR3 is TGTGCCAGCAGCTTGGGACTGGTGGGAGCCTACGAGCAGTACTTC.

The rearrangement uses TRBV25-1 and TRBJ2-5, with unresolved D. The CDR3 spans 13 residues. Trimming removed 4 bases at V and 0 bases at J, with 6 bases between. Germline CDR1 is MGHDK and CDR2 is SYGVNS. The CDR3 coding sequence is TGTGCCAGCAGTGGAACAGACCAAGAGACCCAGTACTTC. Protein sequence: CASSGTDQETQYF.

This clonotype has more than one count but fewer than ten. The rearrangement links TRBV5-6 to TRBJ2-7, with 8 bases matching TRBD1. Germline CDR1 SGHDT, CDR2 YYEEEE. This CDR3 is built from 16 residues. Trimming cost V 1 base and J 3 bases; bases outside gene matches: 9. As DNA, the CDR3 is TGTGCCAGCAGCTTGTTGTTGGGACAGGACTACTACGAGCAGTACTTC. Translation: CASSLLLGQDYYEQYF. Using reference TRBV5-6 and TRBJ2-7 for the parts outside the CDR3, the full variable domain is DAGVTQSPTHLIKTRGQQVTLRCSPKSGHDTVSWYQQALGQGPQFIFQYYEEEERQRGNFPDRFSGHQFPNYSSELNVNALLLGDSALYLCASSLLLGQDYYEQYFGPGTRLTVT.

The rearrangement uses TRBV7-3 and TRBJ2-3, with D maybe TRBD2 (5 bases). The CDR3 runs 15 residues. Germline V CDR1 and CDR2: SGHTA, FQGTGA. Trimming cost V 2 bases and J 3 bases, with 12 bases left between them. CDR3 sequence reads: CASSLGVGVTDTQYF. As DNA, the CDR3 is TGTGCCAGCAGCTTAGGGGTGGGAGTAACAGATACGCAGTATTTT. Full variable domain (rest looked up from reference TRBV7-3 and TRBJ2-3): GAGVSQTPSNKVTEKGKYVELRCDPISGHTALYWYRQSLGQGPEFLIYFQGTGAADDSGLPNDRFFAVRPEGSVSTLKIQRTERGDSAVYLCASSLGVGVTDTQYFGPGTRLTVL.

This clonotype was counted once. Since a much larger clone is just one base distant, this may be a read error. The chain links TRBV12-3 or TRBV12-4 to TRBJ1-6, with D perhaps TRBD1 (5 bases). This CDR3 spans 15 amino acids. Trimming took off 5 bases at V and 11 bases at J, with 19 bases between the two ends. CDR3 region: CASSNQVGGRAPLHF. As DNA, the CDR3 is TGTGCCAGCAGTAATCAGGTTGGGGGACGGGCACCCCTCCACTTT.

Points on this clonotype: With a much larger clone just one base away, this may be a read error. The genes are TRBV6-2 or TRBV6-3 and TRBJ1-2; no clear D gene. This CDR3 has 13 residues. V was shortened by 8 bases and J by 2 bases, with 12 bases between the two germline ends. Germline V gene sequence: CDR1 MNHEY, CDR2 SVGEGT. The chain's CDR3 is CASRAPGNYGYTF. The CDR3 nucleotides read TGTGCCAGCCGAGCACCGGGGAACTATGGCTACACCTTC.

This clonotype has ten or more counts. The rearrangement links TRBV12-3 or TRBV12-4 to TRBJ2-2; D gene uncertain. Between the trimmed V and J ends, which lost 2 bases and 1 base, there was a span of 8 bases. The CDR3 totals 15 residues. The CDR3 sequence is CASSLRGGNTGELFF. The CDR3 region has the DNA TGTGCCAGCAGTTTACGCGGCGGGAACACCGGGGAGCTGTTTTTT.

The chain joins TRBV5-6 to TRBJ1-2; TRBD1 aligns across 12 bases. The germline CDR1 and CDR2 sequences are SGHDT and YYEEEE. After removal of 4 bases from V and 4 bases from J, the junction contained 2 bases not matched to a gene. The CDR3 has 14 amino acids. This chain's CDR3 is CASSGGQGAYGYTF. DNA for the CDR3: TGTGCCAGCAGCGGGGGACAGGGGGCCTATGGCTACACCTTC.

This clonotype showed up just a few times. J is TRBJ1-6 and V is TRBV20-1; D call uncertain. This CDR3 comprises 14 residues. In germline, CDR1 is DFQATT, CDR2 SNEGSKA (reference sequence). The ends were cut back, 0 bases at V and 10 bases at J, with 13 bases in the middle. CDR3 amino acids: CSAREGDRLSPLHF. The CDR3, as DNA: TGCAGTGCTAGAGAGGGTGATCGACTGTCACCCCTCCACTTT.